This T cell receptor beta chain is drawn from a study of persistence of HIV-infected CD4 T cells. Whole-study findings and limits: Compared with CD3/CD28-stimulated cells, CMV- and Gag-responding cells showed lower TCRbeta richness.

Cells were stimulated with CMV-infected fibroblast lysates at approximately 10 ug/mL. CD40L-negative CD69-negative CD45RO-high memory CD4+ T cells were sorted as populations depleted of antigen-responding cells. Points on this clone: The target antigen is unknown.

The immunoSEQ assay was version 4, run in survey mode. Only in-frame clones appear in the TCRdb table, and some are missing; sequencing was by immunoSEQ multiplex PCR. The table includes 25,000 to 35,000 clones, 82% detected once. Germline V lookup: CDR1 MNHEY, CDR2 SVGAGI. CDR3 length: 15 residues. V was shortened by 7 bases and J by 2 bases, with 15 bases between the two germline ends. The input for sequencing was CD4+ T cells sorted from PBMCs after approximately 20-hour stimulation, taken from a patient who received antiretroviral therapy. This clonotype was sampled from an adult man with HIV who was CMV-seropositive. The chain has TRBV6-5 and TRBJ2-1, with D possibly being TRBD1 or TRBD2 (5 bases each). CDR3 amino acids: CASTLTWGPYNEQFF. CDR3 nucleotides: TGTGCCAGCACCCTAACGTGGGGACCCTACAATGAGCAGTTCTTC.